Reported below is one T cell receptor beta chain. Its antigen remains unidentified. This specimen comes from a study of blood T cells in healthy people across ages. Study outcomes and limitations: It was found that TCR beta diversity correlated strongly with the percentage of naive T cells.

Germline V lookup: CDR1 SQVTM, CDR2 ANQGSEA. Deletions cut 7 bases from V and 5 bases from J, with 17 bases between. This CDR3 has 14 residues. No fewer than 7 million PBMCs went into each sample. The use of a sample-barcoded 5' primer and a J-beta primer mix characterized a second PCR of about 7 to 12 cycles. TCRdb used MiXCR to reprocess the 5' RACE reads, holding one entry per CDR3 protein. Of some 750,000 distinct CDR3 sequences in the sample, about 20% were seen once. The TCR was taken from a man aged 65 to 79 in good health. The rearrangement uses TRBV29-1 and TRBJ1-4; D not resolved. The specimen sequenced was blood. In DNA form, the CDR3 reads TGCAGCGCCAAAAGCAGGAGCCTGAATGAAAAACTGTTTTTT. Amino acid sequence: CSAKSRSLNEKLFF.